The 20 T cell receptor beta chains below all came from one sample that was sequenced in a study of B cell selection in AIRE deficiency. Conventional CD4 T cells were sorted as CD4+CD127+ cells. Libraries were prepared by immunoSEQ multiplex PCR; TCRdb keeps only in-frame clonotypes and omits some of them. The top ten clones hold roughly 0.23% of a sample with some 25,000 clones, 95% to 96% of them seen once. Sequencing was carried out using CD4+CD127+ conventional T cells sorted from PBMCs. These TCRs come from a human donor in good health.

In DNA, the CDR3 is TGCGCCAGCAGCCGTCGAGTGGCGGGAGGGCCTTTGATGAATGAGCAGTTCTTC. This encodes CASSRRVAGGPLMNEQFF. The V and J genes are TRBV4-1 and TRBJ2-1; 9 bases align to TRBD2. Germline-derived CDR1 and CDR2 are MGHRA and YSYEKL. The CDR3 is 18 amino acids. Trimming removed 4 bases from V and 7 bases from J; junction bases left unmatched: 17.

J is TRBJ2-7 and V is TRBV5-8; D possibly uses TRBD1 or TRBD2 (5 bases each). CDR3 length: 14 amino acids. From germline, CDR1 is SGHTS and CDR2 YDEGEE. Trimming took 7 bases from V and 5 from J, leaving 19 bases between them. CDR3 in DNA: TGTGCCAGCCGCACCTACCCTGGGGGTAACGAGCAGTACTTC. Protein: CASRTYPGGNEQYF.

The gene calls are TRBV2 and TRBJ2-2; D uncertain. Trimming cost V 3 bases and J 0 bases, with 8 bases left between them. Germline V gene sequence: CDR1 SNHLY, CDR2 FYNNEI. CDR3 length: 15 amino acids. For the CDR3, the DNA is TGTGCCAGCAGTGAGGTAGCCGCGAACACCGGGGAGCTGTTTTTT. Translation: CASSEVAANTGELFF.

The chain recombines TRBV6-1 with TRBJ2-7; TRBD1 aligns across 8 bases. Germline CDR1 and CDR2: MNHNS and SASEGT. The CDR3 totals 16 residues. With 0 bases clipped from V and 4 bases from J, the junction kept 8 bases outside the gene matches. In DNA form, the CDR3 reads TGTGCCAGCAGTGAAGCGGGTCAGGGGGCGCGGTACGAGCAGTACTTC. It translates to CASSEAGQGARYEQYF.

This chain links TRBV14 with TRBJ2-1; 15 positions agree with TRBD2. The junction had 10 bases not matched to a gene; V was cut back by 4 bases and J by 15 bases. This CDR3 region has 15 residues. From germline, CDR1 is SGHDN and CDR2 FVKESK. The CDR3 region is CASSPPGLAGGRGFF. Written as DNA, the CDR3 is TGTGCCAGCAGCCCCCCGGGACTAGCGGGAGGTCGAGGGTTCTTC.

The V call is TRBV29-1, the J call TRBJ1-5, with 8 positions matching TRBD1. Losses at the gene ends were 1 base for V and 3 bases for J; bases not matched to a gene: 2. Germline CDR1 is SQVTM and CDR2 is ANQGSEA. CDR3 length: 14 amino acids. This CDR3 reads CSVEGTGPNQPQHF. Written as DNA, the CDR3 is TGCAGCGTTGAAGGGACAGGGCCCAATCAGCCCCAGCATTTT.

V usage is TRBV6-1 and J usage is TRBJ2-3, with a weak D call TRBD1 (5 bases). From germline, CDR1 is MNHNS and CDR2 SASEGT. Between the trimmed V and J ends, which lost 1 base and 1 base, there was a span of 15 bases. The CDR3 is 17 residues long. CDR3 sequence (DNA): TGTGCCAGCAGTGAAGAATCAAGGGGATGGGGCACAGATACGCAGTATTTT. It translates to CASSEESRGWGTDTQYF.

This chain uses TRBV25-1 with TRBJ1-2; 10 bases agree with TRBD1. The length of the CDR3 is 16 residues. After removal of 2 bases from V and 2 bases from J, the junction contained 5 bases not matched to a gene. CDR1 is MGHDK and CDR2 is SYGVNS in the germline V gene. Written as DNA, the CDR3 is TGTGCCAGCAGTGAACTCGGGACAGGGGAAAACTATGGCTACACCTTC. It specifies CASSELGTGENYGYTF.

The rearrangement uses TRBV6-1 and TRBJ2-7, with 12 bases that match TRBD1. This CDR3 has 14 amino acids. Germline assignment: CDR1 MNHNS and CDR2 SASEGT. With 6 bases clipped from V and 7 bases from J, the junction kept 7 bases outside the gene matches. CDR3 nucleotides: TGTGCCAGCAGGCCGGGACAGGGGGCGAAAGAGCAGTACTTC. This encodes CASRPGQGAKEQYF.

The rearrangement uses TRBV10-3 and TRBJ2-1; 8 positions agree with TRBD2. V lost 3 bases to trimming and J lost 3 bases; unmatched junction nucleotides: 10. The CDR3 loop spans 17 amino acids. Per germline, CDR1 ENHRY and CDR2 SYGVKD. The CDR3 DNA reads TGTGCCATCAGTGATCAATTAGCGGGGCGCAACTACAATGAGCAGTTCTTC. Residues: CAISDQLAGRNYNEQFF.

This rearrangement joins TRBV30 to TRBJ2-3; no reliable D call. This CDR3 has 12 residues. Trimming took 2 bases from V and 0 from J, leaving 3 bases between them. Germline lookup yields CDR1 GTSNPN and CDR2 SVGIG (reference sequence). CDR3 coding DNA: TGTGCCTGGAGTTCGAGCACAGATACGCAGTATTTT. Translated: CAWSSSTDTQYF.

CDR3: CASSLGLASTDTQYF. The CDR3, as DNA: TGTGCCAGCAGCTTGGGACTAGCGAGCACAGATACGCAGTATTTT. The rearrangement links TRBV7-3 to TRBJ2-3; 10 bases fit TRBD2. This CDR3 is built from 15 residues. With V trimmed by 3 bases and J by 0 bases, 0 bases remained unmatched. The germline V gene has CDR1 SGHTA and CDR2 FQGTGA.

V gene TRBV23-1 combines with J gene TRBJ2-3; the match to TRBD1 covers 9 bases. TRBV23-1 is known as an ORF, though its function is uncertain. The CDR3 has 17 amino acids. J lost 2 bases, V lost 8 bases, and 14 bases had no gene match. This CDR3 is CASSPPDRGYITDTQYF. The DNA for the CDR3 is TGCGCCAGCTCGCCCCCCGACAGGGGGTATATCACAGATACGCAGTATTTT.

The CDR3 protein is CASSSPQRGKDTQYF. The CDR3 DNA sequence: TGTGCCAGCAGTTCCCCGCAGCGGGGGAAAGATACGCAGTATTTT. The chain uses TRBV28 and TRBJ2-3; 8 bases map to TRBD2. Germline V lookup: CDR1 MDHEN, CDR2 SYDVKM. The CDR3 contains 15 residues. Trimming took 4 bases from V and 5 from J; bases not matched to a gene: 8.

The sample holds one count of this clone. The chain has TRBV6-1 and TRBJ2-7; perhaps TRBD1 as D (6 bases). The CDR3 spans 15 residues. The V end was cut by 5 bases, the J end by 0 bases, with 14 bases between. CDR1 is MNHNS, CDR2 SASEGT, per germline. CDR3 bases: TGTGCCAGCAGTTTCGCCGGGACACCCTCCTACGAGCAGTACTTC. This codes for CASSFAGTPSYEQYF.

The gene calls are TRBV4-1 and TRBJ1-2; no clear D. The length of the CDR3 is 15 residues. V gave up 3 bases and J gave up 4 bases, with 15 bases separating them. Germline V gene sequence: CDR1 MGHRA, CDR2 YSYEKL. CDR3 bases: TGCGCCAGCAGCCAGACGGTCCTAGGGTCCTATGGCTACACCTTC. Encoded protein: CASSQTVLGSYGYTF.

CDR3 in amino acids: CASSRYYEQYF. CDR3 DNA: TGTGCCAGCAGTCGATACTACGAGCAGTACTTC. The chain is built from TRBV28 and TRBJ2-7; D unclear. The CDR3 totals 11 residues. CDR1 is MDHEN and CDR2 is SYDVKM in the germline V gene. V shed 5 bases and J shed 3 bases, with 5 bases lying between them.

V usage is TRBV7-2 and J usage is TRBJ2-1; maybe TRBD1 (6 bases). Looked up from germline, CDR1 is SGHTA and CDR2 is FQGNSA. Trimming took off 5 bases at V and 7 bases at J, with 15 bases between the two ends. The length of the CDR3 is 14 residues. CDR3 sequence reads: CASSLMGASNEQFF. CDR3 DNA: TGTGCCAGCAGCCTAATGGGGGCTAGTAATGAGCAGTTCTTC.

J is TRBJ2-7 and V is TRBV25-1, with a possible D match to TRBD2 (6 bases). The CDR3 loop spans 14 amino acids. The V and J ends lost 3 bases and 2 bases respectively, with 11 bases between them. Per germline, CDR1 MGHDK and CDR2 SYGVNS. This CDR3 is CASSERGLTYEQYF. The CDR3 DNA sequence: TGTGCCAGCAGTGAGAGGGGACTTACCTACGAGCAGTACTTC.

The J gene is TRBJ2-7, the V gene TRBV19; D is unclear. The J call may not be correct, given that the DNA end is closer to TRBJ2-5. The germline V gene has CDR1 LNHDA and CDR2 SQIVND (reference sequence). This CDR3 is built from 13 residues. The CDR3 DNA reads TGTGCCAGTAGTACCACCCCGATGGGGACCCAGTACTTC. The encoded protein is CASSTTPMGTQYF.